One sample yielded the 15 T cell receptor beta chains listed below, sequenced in a study of T cells in Graves' hyperthyroidism and ophthalmopathy. Using RNA transcripts as the source, TCR beta CDR3 regions were amplified. The HTBI primer set served for first-round RT-PCR of the TCR CDR3. TCRdb re-analysed the multiplex PCR reads in MiXCR, keeping a single row per CDR3 protein. The data hold around 500,000 distinct CDR3 sequences, with around a fifth observed a single time. Specimen: blood. The origin of the receptors is a woman between 65 and 79 years old with Graves' ophthalmopathy.

This clonotype was counted between two and nine times. The V call is TRBV6-5, the J call TRBJ1-1; 7 nucleotides line up with TRBD1. V gave up 0 bases and J gave up 6 bases; unmatched junction bases: 4. Per the germline V gene, CDR1 is MNHEY and CDR2 is SVGAGI. The CDR3 spans 14 residues. Here the CDR3 DNA reads TGTGCCAGCAGTTACTCGTACAGGGGTCCTGAAGCTTTCTTT. It is translated as CASSYSYRGPEAFF.

The chain uses TRBV2 and TRBJ2-1; D gene ambiguous. The V gene's germline CDR1 is SNHLY and CDR2 FYNNEI. The CDR3 totals 11 residues. The germline V and J ends were trimmed by 4 bases and 10 bases, with 8 bases remaining between them. The CDR3 spells CASSAPSEQFF. The CDR3 DNA follows: TGTGCCAGCAGTGCCCCCTCGGAGCAGTTCTTC.

This clonotype was recorded a few times. The CDR3 region has the DNA TGTGCCAGCAGTCGAAGCGGGAGAGCAGATACGCAGTATTTT. Its protein is CASSRSGRADTQYF. The chain couples TRBV6-1 to TRBJ2-3; 8 nucleotides agree with TRBD2. The CDR3 has 14 amino acids. Germline V gives CDR1 MNHNS, CDR2 SASEGT. V lost 5 bases and J lost 4; bases outside the gene matches: 5.

The rearrangement links TRBV27 to TRBJ2-4, with 8 bases matching TRBD2. J was trimmed by 7 bases and V by 0 bases; bases with no gene match: 5. The CDR3 runs to 15 residues. Germline V CDR1 and CDR2: MNHEY, SMNVEV (reference sequence). Here the CDR3 reads CASSLSSGSGNIQYF. The CDR3, as DNA: TGTGCCAGCAGTTTATCGAGCGGGAGTGGGAACATTCAGTACTTC.

Concerning this clonotype: This may be a read error: a much more frequent sequence differs by one nucleotide. V gene TRBV28 combines with J gene TRBJ1-6; D uncertain. Trimming pared 10 bases from V and 7 bases from J, leaving 11 bases between. There are 12 residues in the CDR3. Germline V lookup: CDR1 MDHEN, CDR2 SYDVKM. The CDR3 reads CATGTRNSPLHF. As DNA, the CDR3 is TGTGCCACCGGAACAAGGAATTCACCCCTCCACTTT.

The CDR3: CASSPLGDGYTF. For the CDR3, the DNA is TGTGCCAGCAGCCCCTTGGGGGATGGCTACACCTTC. The rearrangement joins TRBV7-9 to TRBJ1-2; D perhaps matches TRBD1 (5 bases). The length of the CDR3 is 12 residues. CDR1 is SEHNR, CDR2 FQNEAQ, per germline (reference sequence). V lost 5 bases and J lost 6, with 10 bases in between. The whole variable domain, filled in from reference TRBV7-9 and TRBJ1-2, reads DTGVSQNPRHKITKRGQNVTFRCDPISEHNRLYWYRQTLGQGPEFLTYFQNEAQLEKSRLLSDRFSAERPKGSFSTLEIQRTEQGDSAMYLCASSPLGDGYTFGSGTRLTVV.

The chain combines TRBV9 with TRBJ1-2; tentative D call: TRBD1 (6 bases). This CDR3 is 17 amino acids long. V was trimmed by 5 bases and J by 2 bases, leaving 22 bases between them. In germline, CDR1 is SGDLS, CDR2 YYNGEE. CDR3 in amino acids: CASSPVGGRSTNYGYTF. In DNA, the CDR3 is TGTGCCAGCAGTCCTGTCGGGGGGCGGTCGACAAACTATGGCTACACCTTC. Full variable domain (rest looked up from reference TRBV9 and TRBJ1-2): DSGVTQTPKHLITATGQRVTLRCSPRSGDLSVYWYQQSLDQGLQFLIQYYNGEERAKGNILERFSAQQFPDLHSELNLSSLELGDSALYFCASSPVGGRSTNYGYTFGSGTRLTVV.

This clonotype appeared a few times. The genes are TRBV27 and TRBJ2-7; perhaps TRBD1 as D (6 bases). The CDR3 length is 15 residues. Germline V lookup: CDR1 MNHEY, CDR2 SMNVEV (reference sequence). V was shortened by 2 bases and J by 2 bases, with 13 bases between the two germline ends. CDR3 amino acids: CASSLQGPNPYEQYF. The DNA of the CDR3 is TGTGCCAGCAGTTTACAGGGGCCAAATCCCTACGAGCAGTACTTC.

V gene TRBV27 combines with J gene TRBJ2-1; 8 bases are a match to TRBD1. CDR3 length: 15 amino acids. Germline V gene lookup returns CDR1 MNHEY and CDR2 SMNVEV (reference sequence). With 6 bases clipped from V and 6 bases from J, the junction kept 10 bases outside the gene matches. CDR3 loop: CASRVDRGLTNEQFF. CDR3 coding DNA: TGTGCCAGCAGGGTCGACAGGGGTTTGACCAATGAGCAGTTCTTC.

This clonotype came up a few times. The chain recombines TRBV10-1 with TRBJ2-5; TRBD2 matches at 11 bases. The length of the CDR3 is 16 residues. The V and J ends lost 2 bases and 1 base, in that order; junction bases with no gene match: 3. Germline CDR1 is WNHNN and CDR2 is SYGVQD (reference sequence). CDR3 protein: CASSERTSGSQETQYF. Written as DNA, the CDR3 is TGCGCCAGCAGTGAGAGAACTAGCGGGAGCCAAGAGACCCAGTACTTC.

This chain connects TRBV6-1 to TRBJ2-2; unclear D gene. The CDR3 spans 14 residues. Germline V CDR1 and CDR2: MNHNS, SASEGT. V was pared by 4 bases and J by 4 bases, with 10 bases between. The CDR3 DNA follows: TGTGCCAGCAGTGTATGGCAGGCCACCGGGGAGCTGTTTTTT. Translation gives CASSVWQATGELFF.

The chain couples TRBV12-3 or TRBV12-4 to TRBJ2-2; either TRBD1 or TRBD2 may fit D (5 bases each). V lost 5 bases to trimming and J lost 7 bases, with 14 bases between them. The CDR3 runs 14 residues. The CDR3 here is CASSRVGGGGELFF. The DNA for the CDR3 is TGTGCCAGCAGTCGGGTTGGGGGTGGCGGGGAGCTGTTTTTT.

This clonotype came up a few times. V is TRBV29-1 and J is TRBJ1-1; perhaps TRBD1 as D (5 bases). Trimming removed 2 bases from V and 7 bases from J, with 17 bases in between. The CDR3 spans 14 residues. Germline V lookup: CDR1 SQVTM, CDR2 ANQGSEA. The CDR3 sequence is CSVETPLNGGEAFF. DNA for the CDR3: TGCAGCGTTGAAACCCCCTTAAACGGGGGTGAAGCTTTCTTT.

This clonotype occurred many times. V is TRBV24-1 and J is TRBJ2-1; 8 bases fit TRBD2. The CDR3 runs 15 residues. Germline V gene lookup returns CDR1 KGHDR and CDR2 SFDVKD. J was trimmed by 6 bases and V by 6 bases; bases with no gene match: 9. This CDR3 is CATSPRGAIRNEQFF. The CDR3, as DNA: TGTGCCACCAGTCCGCGGGGGGCAATACGCAATGAGCAGTTCTTC.

V gene TRBV5-4 combines with J gene TRBJ2-5; TRBD2 agrees at 13 bases. The CDR3 is 15 residues long. J lost 4 bases, V lost 2 bases, and 2 bases had no gene match. In germline, CDR1 is SGHNT, CDR2 YYREEE (reference sequence). CDR3 residues: CASSFGLAGAETQYF. The CDR3 bases are TGTGCCAGCAGCTTCGGACTAGCGGGAGCAGAGACCCAGTACTTC.